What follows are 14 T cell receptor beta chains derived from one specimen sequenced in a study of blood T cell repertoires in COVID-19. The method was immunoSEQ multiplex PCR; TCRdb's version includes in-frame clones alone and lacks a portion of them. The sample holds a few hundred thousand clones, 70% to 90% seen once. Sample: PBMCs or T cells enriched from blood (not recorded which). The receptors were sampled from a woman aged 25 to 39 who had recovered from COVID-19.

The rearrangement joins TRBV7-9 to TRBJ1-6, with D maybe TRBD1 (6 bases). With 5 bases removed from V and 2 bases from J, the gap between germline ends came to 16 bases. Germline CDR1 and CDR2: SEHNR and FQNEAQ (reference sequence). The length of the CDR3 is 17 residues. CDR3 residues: CASSHDPTGPYNSPLHF. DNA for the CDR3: TGTGCCAGCAGCCACGACCCGACAGGCCCCTATAATTCACCCCTCCACTTT.

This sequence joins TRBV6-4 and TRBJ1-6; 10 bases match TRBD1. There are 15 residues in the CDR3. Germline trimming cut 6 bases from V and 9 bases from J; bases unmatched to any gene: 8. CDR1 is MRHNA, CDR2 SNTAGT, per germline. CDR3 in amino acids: CASRGQGDEFSPLHF. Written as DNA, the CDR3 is TGTGCCAGCAGAGGACAGGGGGATGAATTTTCACCCCTCCACTTT.

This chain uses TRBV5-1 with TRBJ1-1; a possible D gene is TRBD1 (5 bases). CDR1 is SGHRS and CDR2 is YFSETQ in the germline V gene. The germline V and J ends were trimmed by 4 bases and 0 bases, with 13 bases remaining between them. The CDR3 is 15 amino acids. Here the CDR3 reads CASSQGGALNTEAFF. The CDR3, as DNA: TGCGCCAGCAGCCAGGGTGGGGCTCTGAACACTGAAGCTTTCTTT.

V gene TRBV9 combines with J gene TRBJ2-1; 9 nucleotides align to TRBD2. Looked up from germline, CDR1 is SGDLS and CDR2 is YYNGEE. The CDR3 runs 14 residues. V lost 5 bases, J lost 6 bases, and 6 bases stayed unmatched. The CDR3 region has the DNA TGTGCCAGCAGGGAGGGACTAGCCCCCAATGAGCAGTTCTTC. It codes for CASREGLAPNEQFF.

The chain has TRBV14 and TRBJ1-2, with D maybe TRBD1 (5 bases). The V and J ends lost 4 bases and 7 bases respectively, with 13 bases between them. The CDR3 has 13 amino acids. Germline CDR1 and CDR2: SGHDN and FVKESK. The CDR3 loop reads CASSPNAGIGYTF. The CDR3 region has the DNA TGTGCCAGCAGCCCCAACGCAGGGATTGGCTACACCTTC.

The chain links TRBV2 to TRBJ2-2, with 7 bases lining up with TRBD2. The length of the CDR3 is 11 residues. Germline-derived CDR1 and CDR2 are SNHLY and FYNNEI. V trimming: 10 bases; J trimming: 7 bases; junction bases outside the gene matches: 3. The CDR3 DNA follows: TGTGCCACTGGCGGGAGCGGGGAGCTGTTTTTT. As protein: CATGGSGELFF.

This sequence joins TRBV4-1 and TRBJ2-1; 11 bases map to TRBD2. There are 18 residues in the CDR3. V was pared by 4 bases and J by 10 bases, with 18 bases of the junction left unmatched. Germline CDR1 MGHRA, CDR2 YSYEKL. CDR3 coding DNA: TGCGCCAGCAGCCCCATAGGTGGACTAGCGGGCCCGGGGGGGGAGCAGTTCTTC. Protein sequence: CASSPIGGLAGPGGEQFF.

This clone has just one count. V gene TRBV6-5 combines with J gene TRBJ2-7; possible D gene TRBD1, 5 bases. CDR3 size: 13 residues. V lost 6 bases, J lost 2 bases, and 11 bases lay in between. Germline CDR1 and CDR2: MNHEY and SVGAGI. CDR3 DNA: TGTGCCAGCAGCCTAGACAGAACCTACGAGCAGTACTTC. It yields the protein CASSLDRTYEQYF.

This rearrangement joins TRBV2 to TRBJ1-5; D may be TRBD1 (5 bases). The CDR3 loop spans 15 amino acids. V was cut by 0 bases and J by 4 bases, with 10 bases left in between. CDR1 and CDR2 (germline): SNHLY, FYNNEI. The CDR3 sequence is CASSEAGGLNQPQHF. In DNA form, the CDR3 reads TGTGCCAGCAGTGAAGCGGGGGGGTTAAATCAGCCCCAGCATTTT.

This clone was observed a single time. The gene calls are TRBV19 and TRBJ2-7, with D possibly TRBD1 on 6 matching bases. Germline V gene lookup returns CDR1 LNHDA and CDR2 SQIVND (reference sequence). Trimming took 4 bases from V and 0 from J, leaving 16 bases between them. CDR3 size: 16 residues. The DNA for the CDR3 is TGTGCCAGTAGTAGAGACGTGGGGACAAGCTCCTACGAGCAGTACTTC. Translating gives CASSRDVGTSSYEQYF.

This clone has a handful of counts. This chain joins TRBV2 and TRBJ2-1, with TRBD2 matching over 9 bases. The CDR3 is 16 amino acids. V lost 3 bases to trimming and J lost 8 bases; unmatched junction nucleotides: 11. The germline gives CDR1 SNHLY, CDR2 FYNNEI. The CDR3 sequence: CASSDRAGGPSDEQFF. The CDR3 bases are TGTGCCAGCAGTGATCGGGCGGGGGGGCCGTCAGATGAGCAGTTCTTC.

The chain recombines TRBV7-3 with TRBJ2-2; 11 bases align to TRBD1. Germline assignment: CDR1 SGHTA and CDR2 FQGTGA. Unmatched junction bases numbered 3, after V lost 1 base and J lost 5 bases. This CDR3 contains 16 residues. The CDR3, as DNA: TGTGCCAGCAGCTTAAGGGACAGGGGGTTTACCGGGGAGCTGTTTTTT. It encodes CASSLRDRGFTGELFF. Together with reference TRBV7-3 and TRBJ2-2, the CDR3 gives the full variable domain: GAGVSQTPSNKVTEKGKYVELRCDPISGHTALYWYRQSLGQGPEFLIYFQGTGAADDSGLPNDRFFAVRPEGSVSTLKIQRTERGDSAVYLCASSLRDRGFTGELFFGEGSRLTVL.

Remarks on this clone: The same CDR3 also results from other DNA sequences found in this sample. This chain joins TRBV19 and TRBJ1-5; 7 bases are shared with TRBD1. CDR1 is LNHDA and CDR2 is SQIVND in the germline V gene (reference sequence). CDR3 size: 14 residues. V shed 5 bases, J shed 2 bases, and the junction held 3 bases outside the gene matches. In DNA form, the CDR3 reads TGTGCCAGTAGTTTCGGACAGGGCAATCAGCCCCAGCATTTT. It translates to CASSFGQGNQPQHF.

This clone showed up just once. CDR3 in DNA: TGTGCCAGCAGCCGCGGGGGGTCCTCGGGCACTGAAGCTTTCTTT. This translates into CASSRGGSSGTEAFF. The chain is built from TRBV9 and TRBJ1-1; possibly TRBD1 for D (5 bases). The V and J ends lost 4 bases and 4 bases respectively, with 17 bases between them. The V gene's germline CDR1 is SGDLS and CDR2 YYNGEE. This CDR3 has 15 amino acids.